Described below is a single T cell receptor (beta chain) sequence and its context. Its target is unknown. The data are from a study of T cells after yellow fever vaccination. V lost 1 base and J lost 7, with 8 bases in between. In germline, CDR1 is LGHDT, CDR2 YNNKEL (reference sequence). The CDR3 length is 14 residues. Study-wide points: It was the secondary response that reached its peak faster, day 5 versus 15, but it was weaker. Abundant bulk-derived clonotypes could contaminate FACS-sorted repertoires. Most clones from primary vaccination resurfaced after the booster (roughly 96% CD4, over 75% CD8).

The 5'RACE template-switching step produced TCR cDNA and added a universal primer site and UMIs. TCRdb itself ran the 5' RACE reads through MiXCR, one entry per CDR3 protein. The sample holds a few hundred thousand distinct CDR3 sequences, about 7% seen once. The chain carries TRBV3-1 and TRBJ1-6, with D unclear. The sample was CD4+ T cells sorted from PBMCs, taken 15 days after the yellow fever booster vaccination. This clonotype was obtained from a man aged 25-40 years who received the YFV17D yellow fever vaccine. The CDR3 bases are TGTGCCAGCAGCCAAGGGACTGAAAATTCACCCCTCCACTTT. It translates to CASSQGTENSPLHF.